This TCR beta chain comes out of a study of cytomegalovirus exposure and HLA in healthy donors. Study-wide findings and caveats: Cytomegalovirus-associated status was assigned to roughly 160 TCR beta chains. It was only CMV serostatus that was available as immune exposure information. An analysis done earlier found most TCR beta V segments productive about 87% or about 30% of the time.

This clone came up once. What it binds is not known. In the PCR, 60 Vbeta and 13 Jbeta primers were used. Assay: immunoSEQ multiplex PCR; the TCRdb copy retains only in-frame clones and omits some. The sample carries roughly 140,000 clones, around 80% recorded once. The sample taken for sequencing was PBMCs. This sequence was found in a man aged 25 to 45 in good health and CMV-seronegative.

The CDR3 bases are TGTGCCAGCAGCCTCACCCCTCGACATTCCTACGAGCAGTACTTC. Amino acids: CASSLTPRHSYEQYF. The V and J genes are TRBV14 and TRBJ2-7; D is ambiguous. There are 15 residues in the CDR3. The V end lost 4 bases, the J end lost 1 base, and 14 bases lay between the germline ends. Per the germline V gene, CDR1 is SGHDN and CDR2 is FVKESK.